The 27 T cell receptor beta chains given below trace back to one sample, sequenced in a study of blood T cell repertoires in COVID-19. Assay used: immunoSEQ multiplex PCR; TCRdb lists only in-frame clones, some missing. The table has some 200,000 clones, approximately 80% seen once; the top ten hold around 9%. The sample consisted of PBMCs or T cells enriched from blood (not recorded which). These receptors all come from a man aged 35 to 55 who had recovered from COVID-19.

The chain has TRBV7-2 and TRBJ1-5; 8 bases fit TRBD1. The V segment lost 3 bases and the J segment 0 bases; nucleotides outside the gene matches: 4. The CDR3 runs 16 residues. Germline CDR1 and CDR2: SGHTA and FQGNSA. The CDR3: CASSFTGQGSNQPQHF. As DNA, the CDR3 is TGTGCCAGCAGCTTCACAGGACAGGGTAGCAATCAGCCCCAGCATTTT.

This chain uses TRBV30 with TRBJ2-1; weak D call: TRBD2 (5 bases). Per the germline V gene, CDR1 is GTSNPN and CDR2 is SVGIG (reference sequence). V lost 3 bases and J 6 bases, leaving 18 bases between the germline ends. The CDR3 is made up of 15 amino acids. This CDR3 is CAWSPGKGRGNEQFF. The CDR3, as DNA: TGTGCCTGGAGCCCTGGGAAAGGCCGGGGCAATGAGCAGTTCTTC.

The V and J genes are TRBV6-4 and TRBJ2-1; TRBD1 agrees at 12 bases. The CDR3 spans 17 residues. CDR1 is MRHNA and CDR2 is SNTAGT in the germline V gene. V dropped 4 bases and J dropped 6; count of bases not matched to a gene: 10. The CDR3 bases are TGTGCCAGCAGTGCCTCCGTAGGGACAGGGGGCGGCAATGAGCAGTTCTTC. Translating gives CASSASVGTGGGNEQFF.

V gene TRBV12-3 or TRBV12-4 combines with J gene TRBJ1-2; 8 bases match TRBD1. V shed 6 bases, J shed 8 bases, and the junction held 8 bases outside the gene matches. The CDR3 has 13 amino acids. CDR3 coding DNA: TGTGCCAGCAGCCCAGGTCGGACAGGGGGCTACACCTTC. Translation: CASSPGRTGGYTF.

The chain combines TRBV2 with TRBJ1-1, with 7 positions matching TRBD1. Germline V gene sequence: CDR1 SNHLY, CDR2 FYNNEI. This CDR3 spans 15 amino acids. V lost 4 bases to trimming and J lost 2 bases; unmatched junction nucleotides: 7. CDR3 sequence: CASSVGTESNTEAFF. The CDR3 DNA reads TGTGCCAGCAGTGTGGGGACAGAATCCAACACTGAAGCTTTCTTT.

The V call is TRBV18, the J call TRBJ1-1; a possible D gene is TRBD1 (6 bases). Germline V lookup: CDR1 KGHSH, CDR2 LQKENI. CDR3 length: 18 amino acids. V was trimmed by 6 bases and J by 0 bases, leaving 23 bases between them. Written as DNA, the CDR3 is TGTGCCAGCTCGCCGACAAGACAGGCACAATCTCTGAACACTGAAGCTTTCTTT. It codes for CASSPTRQAQSLNTEAFF.

Notes on this clone: The identical CDR3 is also encoded by other nucleotide sequences in the sample. The chain links TRBV18 to TRBJ1-1; the D gene is possibly TRBD1 (5 bases). Germline CDR1 and CDR2: KGHSH and LQKENI. The length of the CDR3 is 14 residues. The germline V and J ends were trimmed by 3 bases and 1 base, with 9 bases remaining between them. For the CDR3, the DNA is TGTGCCAGCTCACCGCGCGGACAGAACACTGAAGCTTTCTTT. Its protein is CASSPRGQNTEAFF.

The CDR3 sequence: CASSLAQGYGYTF. In DNA, the CDR3 is TGCGCCAGCAGCTTGGCCCAGGGCTATGGCTACACCTTC. The chain links TRBV5-1 to TRBJ1-2, with D tentatively TRBD1 (5 bases). Germline CDR1 and CDR2: SGHRS and YFSETQ. The CDR3 loop spans 13 amino acids. The ends were cut back, 0 bases at V and 4 bases at J, with 7 bases in the middle.

The chain recombines TRBV5-4 with TRBJ2-5; a weak D match, TRBD1 (6 bases). Trimming cost V 4 bases and J 4 bases, with 11 bases left between them. There are 13 residues in the CDR3. Germline lookup yields CDR1 SGHNT and CDR2 YYREEE (reference sequence). The CDR3 region has the DNA TGTGCCAGCAGCCCAGGGGCTTCAGAGACCCAGTACTTC. It translates to CASSPGASETQYF.

This clone appeared a few times. The gene calls are TRBV12-5 and TRBJ2-1; 8 bases line up with TRBD2. Looked up from germline, CDR1 is LGHNT and CDR2 is FRNRAP. With V trimmed by 1 base and J by 8 bases, 10 bases remained unmatched. CDR3 length equals 16 residues. The DNA for the CDR3 is TGTGCTAGTGGTTTGGAGGCCAGCGGGAGACTCGATGAGCAGTTCTTC. Residues: CASGLEASGRLDEQFF.

The rearrangement links TRBV19 to TRBJ1-4; possible D gene TRBD1, 5 bases. V was shortened by 3 bases and J by 2 bases, with 13 bases between the two germline ends. The CDR3 consists of 16 residues. Germline V gives CDR1 LNHDA, CDR2 SQIVND (reference sequence). Here the CDR3 DNA reads TGTGCCAGTAGTATCCAGCGGGGGTCCACTAATGAAAAACTGTTTTTT. It specifies CASSIQRGSTNEKLFF.

The rearrangement links TRBV5-1 to TRBJ1-1; TRBD1 aligns across 8 bases. The ends lost 4 bases at V and 1 base at J; junction bases unmatched: 3. The CDR3 has 14 residues. The germline gives CDR1 SGHRS, CDR2 YFSETQ. CDR3 bases: TGCGCCAGCAGCATCGGGACAGGGAACACTGAAGCTTTCTTT. This sequence encodes CASSIGTGNTEAFF.

The sample holds one count of this clone. The V gene is TRBV6-5, the J gene TRBJ2-1, with 12 bases lining up with TRBD2. Germline trimming cut 10 bases from V and 6 bases from J; bases unmatched to any gene: 10. CDR1 and CDR2 from the germline V gene are MNHEY and SVGAGI. This CDR3 is built from 15 residues. CDR3 sequence reads: CATTLGLAGSNEQFF. CDR3 bases: TGTGCCACCACTCTCGGACTAGCGGGATCCAATGAGCAGTTCTTC.

V is TRBV9 and J is TRBJ1-2, with a tentative D call TRBD1 (5 bases). Germline CDR1 is SGDLS and CDR2 is YYNGEE. There are 14 residues in the CDR3. Deletions cut 5 bases from V and 0 bases from J, with 11 bases between. CDR3 nucleotide sequence: TGTGCCAGCAGTGCGGGGACCTCTAACTATGGCTACACCTTC. Protein product: CASSAGTSNYGYTF.

This chain links TRBV5-4 with TRBJ1-5; no reliable D call. Trimming left V 5 bases short and J 6 bases short, with 9 bases between. The CDR3 runs to 12 residues. CDR1 and CDR2 from the germline V gene are SGHNT and YYREEE (reference sequence). CDR3: CASRSGLQPQHF. The CDR3 DNA reads as TGTGCCAGCAGGTCCGGTCTTCAGCCCCAGCATTTT.

V usage is TRBV5-1 and J usage is TRBJ1-4; TRBD1 matches at 7 bases. The CDR3 is 15 amino acids. J lost 4 bases, V lost 0 bases, and 3 bases had no gene match. Germline assignment: CDR1 SGHRS and CDR2 YFSETQ. This CDR3 reads CASSLAGTDNEKLFF. CDR3 nucleotide sequence: TGCGCCAGCAGCTTGGCCGGGACAGATAATGAAAAACTGTTTTTT.

The chain couples TRBV18 to TRBJ1-1; D unclear. The V end was cut by 2 bases, the J end by 0 bases, with 4 bases between. Germline CDR1 is KGHSH and CDR2 is LQKENI. This CDR3 contains 13 residues. The CDR3 region has the DNA TGTGCCAGCTCACCAACTATGAACACTGAAGCTTTCTTT. Translated, it gives CASSPTMNTEAFF.

V is TRBV5-1 and J is TRBJ2-3; 8 bases line up with TRBD2. The trim removed 2 bases at V and 5 bases at J, leaving 10 bases unmatched. Germline V gene sequence: CDR1 SGHRS, CDR2 YFSETQ. This CDR3 is 16 amino acids long. CDR3 loop: CASSLFSGRGGDTQYF. CDR3 in DNA: TGCGCCAGCAGCTTATTCAGCGGGAGAGGAGGAGATACGCAGTATTTT.

This clone was seen a single time. This sequence joins TRBV5-1 and TRBJ1-5, with no clear D. From germline, CDR1 is SGHRS and CDR2 YFSETQ. V was clipped by 0 bases and J by 10 bases, with 14 bases between them. This CDR3 comprises 14 residues. CDR3 nucleotides: TGCGCCAGCAGCTTGGCCACCGGGATCCCACCCCAGCATTTT. Translation: CASSLATGIPPQHF.

The chain couples TRBV5-1 to TRBJ1-6; the match to TRBD1 covers 10 bases. J was trimmed by 9 bases and V by 6 bases; bases with no gene match: 6. CDR1 and CDR2 (germline): SGHRS, YFSETQ. CDR3 length equals 14 residues. CDR3 nucleotide sequence: TGCGCCAGCAACCTGGACAGGGGGGGTTCACCCCTCCACTTT. It codes for CASNLDRGGSPLHF.

This clone appeared once. The J gene is TRBJ2-7, the V gene TRBV7-2; TRBD1 matches 7 bases. The length of the CDR3 is 15 residues. The V gene end was trimmed by 1 base and the J gene end by 2 bases; junction bases not matched to a gene: 5. Germline-derived CDR1 and CDR2 are SGHTA and FQGNSA. CDR3 in DNA: TGTGCCAGCAGCTTAGGACAGGGAATTGCCTACGAGCAGTACTTC. Protein sequence: CASSLGQGIAYEQYF.

This rearrangement joins TRBV2 to TRBJ2-1, with D maybe TRBD1 (6 bases). This CDR3 spans 15 amino acids. Germline V lookup: CDR1 SNHLY, CDR2 FYNNEI. V was shortened by 4 bases and J by 1 base, with 11 bases between the two germline ends. CDR3 DNA: TGTGCCAGCAGTGTTCAGGGGCTTTCCTACAATGAGCAGTTCTTC. This encodes CASSVQGLSYNEQFF.

The V and J genes are TRBV5-1 and TRBJ1-6, with TRBD1 matching 7 bases. The germline V gene encodes CDR1 SGHRS and CDR2 YFSETQ. This CDR3 region has 14 residues. V shed 3 bases and J 10 bases; nucleotides not matched to a gene: 7. As DNA, the CDR3 is TGCGCCAGCAGCTCCGACAGGGCAGAGTCACCCCTCCACTTT. This gives the protein CASSSDRAESPLHF.

This sequence joins TRBV12-3 or TRBV12-4 and TRBJ1-1, with a possible D match to TRBD1 (6 bases). The V end was cut by 5 bases, the J end by 4 bases, with 11 bases between. This CDR3 has 13 residues. CDR3 amino acids: CASSTYRVTEAFF. CDR3 nucleotide sequence: TGTGCCAGCAGTACATACAGGGTCACTGAAGCTTTCTTT.

This chain links TRBV15 with TRBJ1-1; a weak D match, TRBD1 (5 bases). Trimming removed 0 bases at V and 3 bases at J, with 11 bases between. Germline CDR1 and CDR2: LNHNV and YYDKDF (reference sequence). CDR3 length equals 15 residues. The CDR3 sequence is CATSRDMQGYTEAFF. The CDR3 bases are TGTGCCACCAGCAGAGATATGCAGGGCTACACTGAAGCTTTCTTT. Using reference TRBV15 and TRBJ1-1 for the parts outside the CDR3, the full variable domain is DAMVIQNPRYQVTQFGKPVTLSCSQTLNHNVMYWYQQKSSQAPKLLFHYYDKDFNNEADTPDNFQSRRPNTSFCFLDIRSPGLGDTAMYLCATSRDMQGYTEAFFGQGTRLTVV.

The chain has TRBV5-4 and TRBJ1-2; D perhaps matches TRBD1 (5 bases). Germline loops: CDR1 SGHNT, CDR2 YYREEE (reference sequence). This CDR3 has 14 amino acids. V was trimmed by 4 bases and J by 6 bases, leaving 16 bases between them. The DNA for the CDR3 is TGTGCCAGCAGCCAGCATGGGGGGGGTAATGGCTACACCTTC. Translated: CASSQHGGGNGYTF.

A remark on this clone: The same CDR3 is also encoded by other DNA sequences in this sample. The chain recombines TRBV6-5 with TRBJ1-3; tentative D call: TRBD1 (6 bases). V was shortened by 6 bases and J by 1 base, with 10 bases between the two germline ends. Germline assignment: CDR1 MNHEY and CDR2 SVGAGI. The CDR3 length is 14 residues. The CDR3 DNA reads TGTGCCAGCAGGAAACAGGGTTCTGGAAACACCATATATTTT. Its protein product is CASRKQGSGNTIYF.